Sequencing of this T cell receptor beta chain was carried out in a study of shared clonotypes between healthy human individuals. Measured with immunoSEQ multiplex PCR; TCRdb has only the in-frame clones, and not every one. The sample yields about 1.4 million clones, more than 95% seen once. Trimming at V came to 6 bases and at J to 6 bases, leaving 7 bases not matched to a gene. The CDR3 length is 13 residues. Germline CDR1 reads MNHEY; CDR2 reads SMNVEV (reference sequence). The study enrolled healthy HIV-negative adults without recent acute infections or vaccinations as donors. This receptor was obtained from a man between 25 and 39 years old in good health. This chain links TRBV27 with TRBJ1-2; TRBD1 aligns across 7 bases. Specimen: naive CD4+ T cells sorted from blood. Subset noted: CD45RA+ positively selected. Here the CDR3 reads CASSPWQGDGYTF. Written as DNA, the CDR3 is TGTGCCAGCAGCCCGTGGCAGGGGGATGGCTACACCTTC.